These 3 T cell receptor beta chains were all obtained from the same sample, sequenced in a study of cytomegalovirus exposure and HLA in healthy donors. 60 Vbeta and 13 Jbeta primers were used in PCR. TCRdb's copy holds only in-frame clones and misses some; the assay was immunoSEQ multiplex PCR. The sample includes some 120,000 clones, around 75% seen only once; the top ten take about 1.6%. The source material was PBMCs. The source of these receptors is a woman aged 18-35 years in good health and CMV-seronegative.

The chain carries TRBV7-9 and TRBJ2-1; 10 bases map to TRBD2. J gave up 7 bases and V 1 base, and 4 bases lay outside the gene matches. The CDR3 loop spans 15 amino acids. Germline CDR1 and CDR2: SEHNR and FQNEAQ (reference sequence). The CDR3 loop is CASSLVTSGVNEQFF. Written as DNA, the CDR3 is TGTGCCAGCAGCTTAGTAACTAGCGGGGTGAATGAGCAGTTCTTC. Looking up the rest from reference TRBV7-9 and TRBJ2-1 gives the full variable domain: DTGVSQNPRHKITKRGQNVTFRCDPISEHNRLYWYRQTLGQGPEFLTYFQNEAQLEKSRLLSDRFSAERPKGSFSTLEIQRTEQGDSAMYLCASSLVTSGVNEQFFGPGTRLTVL.

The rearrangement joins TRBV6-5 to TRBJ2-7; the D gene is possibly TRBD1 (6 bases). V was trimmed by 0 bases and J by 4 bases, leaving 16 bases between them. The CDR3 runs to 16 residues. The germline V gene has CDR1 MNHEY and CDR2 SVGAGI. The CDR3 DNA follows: TGTGCCAGCAGTTACTCGTCAGGGGCCCGAGGATACGAGCAGTACTTC. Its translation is CASSYSSGARGYEQYF.

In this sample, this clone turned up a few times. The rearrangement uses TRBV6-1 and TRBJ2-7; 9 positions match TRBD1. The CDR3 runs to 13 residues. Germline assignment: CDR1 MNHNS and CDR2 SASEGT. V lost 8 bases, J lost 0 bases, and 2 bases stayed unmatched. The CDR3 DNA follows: TGTGCCAGCGGACAGGGGATCTCCTACGAGCAGTACTTC. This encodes CASGQGISYEQYF.